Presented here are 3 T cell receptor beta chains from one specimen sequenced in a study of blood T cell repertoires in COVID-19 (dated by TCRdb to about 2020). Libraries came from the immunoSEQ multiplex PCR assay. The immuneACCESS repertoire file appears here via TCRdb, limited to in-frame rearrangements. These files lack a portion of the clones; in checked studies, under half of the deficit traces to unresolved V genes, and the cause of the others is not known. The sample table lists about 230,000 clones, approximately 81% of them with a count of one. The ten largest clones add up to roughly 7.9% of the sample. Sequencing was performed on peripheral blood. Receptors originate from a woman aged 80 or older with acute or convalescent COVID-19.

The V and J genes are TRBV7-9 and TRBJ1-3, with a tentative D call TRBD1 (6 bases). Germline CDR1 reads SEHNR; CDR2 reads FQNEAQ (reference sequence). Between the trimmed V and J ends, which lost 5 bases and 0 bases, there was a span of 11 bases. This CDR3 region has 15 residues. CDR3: CASSIGQNSGNTIYF. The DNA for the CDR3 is TGTGCCAGCAGCATTGGACAGAACTCTGGAAACACCATATATTTT.

In DNA, the CDR3 is TGTGCCAGTAGTATGAATACAAGTCCCTACGAGCAGTACTTC. Protein product: CASSMNTSPYEQYF. The rearrangement uses TRBV19 and TRBJ2-7; no clear D gene. CDR3 size: 14 residues. Per germline, CDR1 LNHDA and CDR2 SQIVND (reference sequence). V was clipped by 3 bases and J by 2 bases, with 11 bases between them.

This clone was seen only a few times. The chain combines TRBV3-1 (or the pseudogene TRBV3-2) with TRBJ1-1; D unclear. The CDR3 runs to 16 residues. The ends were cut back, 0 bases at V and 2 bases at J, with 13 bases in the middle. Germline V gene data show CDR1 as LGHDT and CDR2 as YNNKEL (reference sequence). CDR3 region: CASSQDIRSLNTEAFF. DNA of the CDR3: TGTGCCAGCAGCCAAGATATCCGGAGCCTCAACACTGAAGCTTTCTTT.